This T cell receptor beta chain was observed in a study of breast tumors, draining lymph nodes, adjacent tissues. Study findings and constraints: That most tumor T cells come from lymph nodes remained unproven. Luminal-like breast cancer showed significantly higher tumor–nontumor repertoire similarity than basal-like. Tumor repertoires ranked between lymph nodes and nontumor tissue in diversity, with V and J gene preferences.

To note about this clonotype: The antigen is undetermined. A single base is all that separates this from a far larger clone, so a read error is likely.

Breast cancer patients provided tissue from their axillary draining lymph nodes. This CDR3 spans 12 amino acids. Germline assignment: CDR1 SGHTA and CDR2 FQGNSA. MiXCR, applied by TCRdb to the multiplex PCR reads, yields one record per CDR3 protein. The data contain some 120,000 distinct CDR3 sequences, just under 20% of them singletons. This chain connects TRBV7-2 to TRBJ1-4; no clear D. Sequences were obtained from axillary lymph node tissue. The sequence derives from a female donor with breast cancer. Some clones in this sample may be carry-over from other donors' samples. This chain's CDR3 is CAGSLGREKLFF. In DNA, the CDR3 is TGTGCCGGCAGCTTAGGCCGGGAAAAACTGTTTTTT.